This T cell receptor (beta chain) was recorded in a study of radiotherapy plus CTLA-4 blockade in lung cancer. Study information: Of the patients, 15% to 20% showed objective responses and 31% attained disease control.

Study findings and constraints: Blood TCR clones of tumor origin expanded after radiotherapy plus ipilimumab.

TCRdb's table, derived via immunoSEQ multiplex PCR, lists solely in-frame clones and lacks some. This table holds about 70,000 clones, about 80% found once. On this clone itself: Its specificity is not known.

Material: peripheral blood, obtained from a patient treated with radiotherapy plus ipilimumab. The source is a human donor with non-small cell lung cancer who had a complete response to radiotherapy plus ipilimumab.

DNA for the CDR3: TGCGCCAGCAGCGAACTACAGCAAGAGACCCAGTACTTC. Residues: CASSELQQETQYF. The chain has TRBV5-1 and TRBJ2-5, with D hard to call. There are 13 residues in the CDR3. Germline CDR1 reads SGHRS; CDR2 reads YFSETQ. The ends were cut back, 4 bases at V and 2 bases at J, with 9 bases in the middle.